These 14 T cell receptor beta chains were all obtained from the same sample, sequenced in a study of CD8 T cells in Susac syndrome. 0.5 to 1 ug RNA was reverse transcribed with random hexamers. TCRdb called the immunoSEQ multiplex PCR reads again in MiXCR, with one record for every CDR3 protein. The sample has about 190,000 distinct CDR3 sequences, about 95% seen once; the top ten hold about 0.15%. The source material was CD8+ T cells from PBMCs. The receptors shown here come from a human donor with Susac syndrome.

The rearrangement links TRBV12-3 or TRBV12-4 to TRBJ1-5; 12 bases fit TRBD1. The junction had 6 bases not matched to a gene; V was cut back by 6 bases and J by 9 bases. The CDR3 sequence is 14 residues long. CDR3 region: CASRGTGGLGPQHF. Written as DNA, the CDR3 is TGTGCCAGCAGGGGGACAGGGGGCTTAGGGCCCCAGCATTTT.

The rearrangement joins TRBV7-9 to TRBJ2-3; D call uncertain. V dropped 3 bases and J dropped 0 bases, with 10 bases sitting between them. The CDR3 is 15 residues long. Germline CDR1 is SEHNR and CDR2 is FQNEAQ (reference sequence). CDR3 DNA: TGTGCCAGCAGCTTCGGACCGACTAGCACAGATACGCAGTATTTT. It encodes CASSFGPTSTDTQYF.

J is TRBJ1-2 and V is TRBV4-1, with TRBD1 matching 8 bases. Losses at the gene ends were 1 base for V and 5 bases for J; bases not matched to a gene: 6. This CDR3 is 15 amino acids long. Germline CDR1 is MGHRA and CDR2 is YSYEKL. CDR3 coding DNA: TGCGCCAGCAGCCAAGTACAGGGACAGGATTATGGCTACACCTTC. Encoded protein: CASSQVQGQDYGYTF.

The chain uses TRBV11-2 and TRBJ2-7; 7 bases match TRBD1. CDR3 size: 14 residues. The V gene's germline CDR1 is SGHAT and CDR2 FQNNGV. V shed 3 bases and J 2 bases; nucleotides not matched to a gene: 4. CDR3 protein: CASSLGQPTYEQYF. The CDR3 bases are TGTGCCAGCAGCTTGGGACAGCCCACCTACGAGCAGTACTTC.

The J gene is TRBJ2-5, the V gene TRBV4-1; no clear D. The CDR3 length is 15 residues. V gave up 2 bases and J gave up 5 bases, with 15 bases separating them. Germline V gene sequence: CDR1 MGHRA, CDR2 YSYEKL. The DNA for the CDR3 is TGCGCCAGCAGCCAAAATAAGGCGGTGGTGGAGACCCAGTACTTC. The encoded protein is CASSQNKAVVETQYF.

This clonotype was observed once. This chain links TRBV4-2 with TRBJ1-5; 7 nucleotides align to TRBD1. Germline CDR1 and CDR2: LGHNA and YNFKEQ. V was clipped by 0 bases and J by 6 bases; unmatched bases: 5. The CDR3 is 15 residues long. The CDR3 is CASSQDRTGVQPQHF. The CDR3, as DNA: TGTGCCAGCAGCCAAGATAGGACAGGCGTTCAGCCCCAGCATTTT.

The chain joins TRBV2 to TRBJ2-1, with TRBD2 identical over 8 bases. V shed 6 bases, J shed 0 bases, and the junction held 4 bases outside the gene matches. This CDR3 spans 15 amino acids. Germline V gene data show CDR1 as SNHLY and CDR2 as FYNNEI. CDR3 DNA: TGTGCCAGCAGCCAAGCGGGAGTCTCCTACAATGAGCAGTTCTTC. This translates into CASSQAGVSYNEQFF.

The chain links TRBV7-9 to TRBJ2-5, with 8 nucleotides matching TRBD2. V lost 5 bases and J lost 10; bases outside the gene matches: 15. This CDR3 is 15 amino acids long. Germline V gene lookup returns CDR1 SEHNR and CDR2 FQNEAQ (reference sequence). The CDR3 loop is CASSPSTGTSSRQYF. CDR3 coding DNA: TGTGCCAGCAGCCCGAGCACCGGGACTAGTTCTCGCCAGTACTTC. The entire variable domain, with the rest obtained from reference TRBV7-9 and TRBJ2-5, is as follows: DTGVSQNPRHKITKRGQNVTFRCDPISEHNRLYWYRQTLGQGPEFLTYFQNEAQLEKSRLLSDRFSAERPKGSFSTLEIQRTEQGDSAMYLCASSPSTGTSSRQYFGPGTRLLVL.

The genes are TRBV5-4 and TRBJ2-6; the D is unclear. Germline CDR1 is SGHNT and CDR2 is YYREEE (reference sequence). With 3 bases removed from V and 1 base from J, the gap between germline ends came to 14 bases. This CDR3 contains 17 residues. The CDR3 loop is CASSYLVGRSGANVLTF. CDR3 DNA sequence: TGTGCCAGCAGCTACCTCGTGGGTCGGTCTGGGGCCAACGTCCTGACTTTC.

This clonotype was detected only once. The chain links TRBV19 to TRBJ2-7; D is uncertain. Germline-derived CDR1 and CDR2 are LNHDA and SQIVND (reference sequence). The germline V and J ends were trimmed by 4 bases and 0 bases, with 7 bases remaining between them. The CDR3 is 13 amino acids. CDR3 bases: TGTGCCAGTAGTAAGACACTCTCCTACGAGCAGTACTTC. Translating gives CASSKTLSYEQYF.

V and J are TRBV5-1 and TRBJ2-1, with D possibly being TRBD2 (6 bases). CDR3 length: 12 amino acids. Trimming removed 6 bases at V and 8 bases at J, with 12 bases between. The germline V gene has CDR1 SGHRS and CDR2 YFSETQ. For the CDR3, the DNA is TGCGCCAGCACCCCAAGCGGGCATGAGCAGTTCTTC. It specifies CASTPSGHEQFF.

This clonotype was recorded only once. The V call is TRBV7-9, the J call TRBJ2-3; D unresolved. V dropped 4 bases and J dropped 5 bases, with 4 bases sitting between them. The CDR3 loop spans 11 amino acids. CDR1 SEHNR and CDR2 FQNEAQ come from the germline V gene (reference sequence). The CDR3 nucleotides read TGTGCCAGCAGCTGGGGAGATACGCAGTATTTT. Protein: CASSWGDTQYF.

This clonotype was counted once. V gene TRBV25-1 combines with J gene TRBJ2-1; D uncertain. The germline CDR1 and CDR2 sequences are MGHDK and SYGVNS. Trimming stripped 3 bases from V and 4 bases from J, with 13 bases between. This CDR3 comprises 15 residues. The chain's CDR3 is CASSEVRVEYNEQFF. CDR3 sequence (DNA): TGTGCCAGCAGTGAGGTAAGGGTTGAATACAATGAGCAGTTCTTC.

The chain recombines TRBV7-8 with TRBJ2-4; tentative D call: TRBD1 (6 bases). Germline V gives CDR1 SGHVS, CDR2 FQNEAQ. The CDR3 runs 13 residues. V lost 8 bases to trimming and J lost 5 bases, with 13 bases between them. The CDR3 DNA reads as TGTGCCAGCCAAGGCAGGGGCGAAAACATTCAGTACTTC. This translates into CASQGRGENIQYF.